The sample holds a few counts of the clone carrying this TCR beta chain. Antigen specificity is unknown. Expressed TCRB transcripts were sequenced because the isolated RNA had all been reverse transcribed beforehand. TCRdb keeps only in-frame clones here, not all; method: immunoSEQ multiplex PCR. The table records more than 550,000 clones, around 15% of them present only once. This specimen comes from a study of beta chain features in type 1 diabetes. General study findings and limits: All four CD4+ subsets from Type 1 diabetes patients carried moderately but significantly shorter TCRB CDR3s.

The origin of this receptor is a man younger than 35 with type 1 diabetes. The sequenced material came from naive CD4+ T cells from blood.

The CDR3 DNA reads as TGTGCCAGCAGCTTAGCGTCCCCGGGGGGGGAGACCCAGTACTTC. It specifies CASSLASPGGETQYF. This sequence joins TRBV7-2 and TRBJ2-5; TRBD2 matches at 8 bases. Germline V lookup: CDR1 SGHTA, CDR2 FQGNSA. The ends lost 0 bases at V and 5 bases at J; junction bases unmatched: 5. The length of the CDR3 is 15 residues. Supplemented by reference TRBV7-2 and TRBJ2-5, the full variable domain reads GAGVSQSPSNKVTEKGKDVELRCDPISGHTALYWYRQSLGQGLEFLIYFQGNSAPDKSGLPSDRFSAERTGGSVSTLTIQRTQQEDSAVYLCASSLASPGGETQYFGPGTRLLVL.